The 6 T cell receptor beta chains below come from one sample, sequenced in a study of T cell repertoires in cytomegalovirus infection. TCRdb recomputed calls from the reads with MiXCR, one row per CDR3 protein. In the table there are roughly 860,000 distinct CDR3 sequences, about 33% of which are singletons. Antigen specificity for these receptors is unknown. Sequenced material: cultured CD8+ T cells from PBMCs, taken from culture after CMV antigen stimulation. The receptors were sampled from a human donor in good health (CMV status not recorded). Some clones in this sample may be carry-over from other donors' samples.

J is TRBJ2-5 and V is TRBV27; 12 nucleotides match TRBD1. Germline assignment: CDR1 MNHEY and CDR2 SMNVEV (reference sequence). V was pared by 2 bases and J by 5 bases, with 6 bases of the junction left unmatched. The CDR3 has 16 amino acids. CDR3 protein: CASSLGDRGLRETQYF. CDR3 coding DNA: TGTGCCAGCAGTTTAGGGGACAGGGGGCTCAGGGAGACCCAGTACTTC.

The rearrangement joins TRBV7-9 to TRBJ1-2; D is ambiguous. The CDR3 covers 15 residues. Trimming removed 4 bases from V and 6 bases from J, with 18 bases in between. Germline V gene sequence: CDR1 SEHNR, CDR2 FQNEAQ (reference sequence). CDR3 region: CASSSSPALRNGYTF. The CDR3 DNA sequence: TGTGCCAGCAGCTCTAGTCCCGCCCTTAGAAATGGCTACACCTTC.

This clonotype was counted a single time. This rearrangement joins TRBV20-1 to TRBJ2-1; D gene unclear. V was cut by 5 bases and J by 5 bases, with 4 bases left in between. Germline CDR1 and CDR2: DFQATT and SNEGSKA (reference sequence). This CDR3 has 10 residues. The CDR3 nucleotides read TGCAGTGCTCTACACAATGAGCAGTTCTTC. This encodes CSALHNEQFF.

This chain uses TRBV28 with TRBJ2-7, with D possibly called TRBD1 or TRBD2 (5 bases each). The germline CDR1 and CDR2 sequences are MDHEN and SYDVKM. The CDR3 is 13 residues long. With 5 bases removed from V and 7 bases from J, the gap between germline ends came to 15 bases. CDR3 DNA: TGTGCCAGCAGTATCCGGGGCCGTAAAGAGCAGTACGTC. Its translation: CASSIRGRKEQYV.

There are many counts of this clonotype. The chain is built from TRBV7-2 and TRBJ1-5; D might be TRBD1 (5 bases). The length of the CDR3 is 14 residues. Germline CDR1 reads SGHTA; CDR2 reads FQGNSA. Trimming left V 1 base short and J 7 bases short, with 11 bases between. CDR3 in amino acids: CASSLEAGEQPQHF. CDR3 coding DNA: TGTGCCAGCAGCTTAGAGGCGGGGGAGCAGCCCCAGCATTTT.

This chain joins TRBV4-1 and TRBJ1-1, with 7 bases aligning to TRBD1. Germline V lookup: CDR1 MGHRA, CDR2 YSYEKL. The CDR3 length is 15 residues. V trimming: 3 bases; J trimming: 4 bases; junction bases outside the gene matches: 8. The chain's CDR3 is CASSQTGMGSTEAFF. Here the CDR3 DNA reads TGCGCCAGCAGCCAGACAGGGATGGGATCCACTGAAGCTTTCTTT.